A selection of T cell receptor beta chains follows, all from one sample in a study of shared clonotypes between healthy human individuals. Assay: immunoSEQ multiplex PCR; the TCRdb copy retains only in-frame clones and omits some. Among roughly 500,000 clones listed, 90% to 96% were seen once. The sequenced material came from naive CD4+ T cells sorted from blood. The receptors stem from a woman under 40 in good health. Each CDR3 is given with its conserved first and last residue. The D gene is left open where the match is weak. The listing skips clone size in some rows; elsewhere it reads once, few, many or a size class.

clone_size,v_call,d_call,j_call,cdr3_aa,cdr3_nt
-,TRBV28,-,TRBJ2-5,CASSLWGRRSEETQYF,TGTGCCAGCAGTTTATGGGGGCGCAGAAGCGAAGAGACCCAGTACTTC
-,TRBV5-1,-,TRBJ2-7,CASSLEVTETYEQYF,TGCGCCAGCAGCTTGGAAGTGACAGAGACCTACGAGCAGTACTTC
-,TRBV5-1,TRBD1,TRBJ1-2,CASSGGQGVLSYGYTF,TGCGCCAGCAGCGGGGGACAGGGCGTCCTCTCTTATGGCTACACCTTC
-,TRBV2,-,TRBJ1-3,CASSDRRYPGNTIYF,TGTGCCAGCAGTGATCGTAGGTACCCTGGAAACACCATATATTTT
few,TRBV9,-,TRBJ2-2,CASSVVSQPTNTGELFF,TGTGCCAGCAGCGTAGTGTCTCAGCCTACGAACACCGGGGAGCTGTTTTTT
-,TRBV7-3,-,TRBJ2-2,CASRRQVEVTGELFF,TGTGCCAGCAGAAGACAGGTCGAGGTCACCGGGGAGCTGTTTTTT
once,TRBV7-9,-,TRBJ1-4,CASSLRETNEKLFF,TGTGCCAGCAGCCTCAGGGAAACTAATGAAAAACTGTTTTTT
-,TRBV19,TRBD2,TRBJ2-5,CASSPLAGGLTQYF,TGTGCCAGTAGTCCTCTAGCGGGAGGGTTGACCCAGTACTTC
-,TRBV4-2,TRBD2,TRBJ2-5,CASSPIAGLQETQYF,TGTGCCAGCAGCCCAATAGCGGGGCTCCAAGAGACCCAGTACTTC
-,TRBV5-1,TRBD1,TRBJ1-5,CASSSGQGQPQHF,TGCGCCAGCAGCTCGGGACAGGGTCAGCCCCAGCATTTT
-,TRBV19,-,TRBJ2-7,CASSIGQGYEQYF,TGTGCCAGTAGTATTGGTCAGGGCTACGAGCAGTACTTC
-,TRBV27,TRBD1,TRBJ2-3,CASSIDRVGTQYF,TGTGCCAGCAGCATTGACAGGGTTGGTACGCAGTATTTT
-,TRBV18,-,TRBJ1-2,CASSPFPTTGQGIGYGYTF,TGTGCCAGCTCACCATTTCCCACGACGGGGCAGGGTATAGGCTATGGCTACACCTTC
-,TRBV4-2,TRBD1,TRBJ1-5,CASSQEGAGGRSQPQHF,TGTGCCAGCAGCCAAGAGGGGGCAGGGGGCAGAAGCCAGCCCCAGCATTTT
-,TRBV23-1,TRBD1,TRBJ1-5,CASSQWTGRQPQHF,TGCGCCAGCAGTCAATGGACAGGGCGGCAGCCCCAGCATTTT
-,TRBV28,-,TRBJ2-3,CASRDPPGLSTDTQYF,TGTGCCAGCAGGGACCCGCCGGGCCTAAGCACAGATACGCAGTATTTT
-,TRBV19,-,TRBJ1-4,CASSTQGATNEKLFF,TGTGCCAGTAGTACCCAGGGTGCAACTAATGAAAAACTGTTTTTT
-,TRBV28,-,TRBJ2-7,CASQGPYEQYF,TGTGCCAGTCAGGGCCCCTACGAGCAGTACTTC
-,TRBV7-9,TRBD1,TRBJ2-7,CASSPRQGSSYEQYF,TGTGCCAGCAGCCCACGACAGGGGAGCTCCTACGAGCAGTACTTC
-,TRBV7-9,TRBD2,TRBJ2-6,CASSLLGTSGHSGANVLTF,TGTGCCAGCAGCTTGCTAGGTACTAGCGGGCACTCTGGGGCCAACGTCCTGACTTTC
-,TRBV5-1,-,TRBJ2-5,CASSTALGQETQYF,TGCGCCAGCAGCACGGCCCTTGGCCAAGAGACCCAGTACTTC
-,TRBV5-1,TRBD2,TRBJ2-7,CASSRGLAGGTYEQYF,TGCGCCAGCAGCAGGGGACTAGCGGGAGGAACCTACGAGCAGTACTTC
-,TRBV10-1,TRBD1,TRBJ2-1,CASSGPGQGPSSYNEQFF,TGCGCCAGCAGTGGTCCGGGACAGGGCCCCAGCTCCTACAATGAGCAGTTCTTC
-,TRBV30,-,TRBJ1-5,CAWSFRNQPQHF,TGTGCCTGGTCATTCCGCAATCAGCCCCAGCATTTT
-,TRBV7-6,-,TRBJ1-2,CASSWTAGYTF,TGTGCCAGCAGCTGGACAGCTGGCTACACCTTC
-,TRBV19,-,TRBJ2-7,CATRETATSSYEQYF,TGTGCCACTCGCGAGACAGCGACGAGCTCCTACGAGCAGTACTTC
-,TRBV11-2,-,TRBJ1-4,CASSLILNEKLFF,TGTGCCAGCAGCTTAATTTTAAATGAAAAACTGTTTTTT
-,TRBV19,-,TRBJ2-7,CAHYLGRDIAYEQYF,TGTGCCCATTACCTCGGGCGGGACATAGCCTACGAGCAGTACTTC
-,TRBV2,-,TRBJ2-7,CASSDPMVGTYEQYF,TGTGCCAGCAGTGACCCCATGGTGGGAACCTACGAGCAGTACTTC
-,TRBV27,TRBD1,TRBJ1-1,CASSPRQGLNTEAFF,TGTGCCAGCAGTCCCCGACAGGGCCTGAACACTGAAGCTTTCTTT
-,TRBV28,TRBD1,TRBJ2-1,CASITGGGNEQFF,TGTGCCAGCATTACAGGGGGCGGGAATGAGCAGTTCTTC
-,TRBV2,-,TRBJ1-1,CATTRAGLNTEAFF,TGTGCCACGACCCGGGCAGGCTTGAACACTGAAGCTTTCTTT
-,TRBV5-1,-,TRBJ2-1,CASRGATSSAEQFF,TGCGCCAGCAGGGGGGCTACTAGCTCCGCTGAGCAGTTCTTC
-,TRBV19,-,TRBJ1-5,CASQKWGRGYNQPQHF,TGTGCCAGCCAAAAGTGGGGGAGGGGGTACAATCAGCCCCAGCATTTT
-,TRBV28,-,TRBJ2-3,CASSRGQGDTQYF,TGTGCCAGCAGTAGAGGCCAAGGAGATACGCAGTATTTT
once,TRBV5-6,TRBD2,TRBJ2-1,CASSLKTSGSREQFF,TGTGCCAGCAGCTTGAAGACTAGCGGGAGCCGGGAGCAGTTCTTC
-,TRBV2,-,TRBJ2-1,CASSGEGAFGNEQFF,TGTGCCAGCAGTGGTGAGGGCGCGTTTGGCAATGAGCAGTTCTTC
once,TRBV28,-,TRBJ1-1,CASRPPNTEAFF,TGTGCCAGCAGGCCACCGAACACTGAAGCTTTCTTT
-,TRBV18,-,TRBJ2-7,CASSPSSVAGGSYEQYF,TGTGCCAGCTCACCCTCGTCGGTAGCCGGTGGGTCCTACGAGCAGTACTTC
-,TRBV27,-,TRBJ2-7,CASSLQGNRYEQYF,TGTGCCAGCAGTTTACAGGGGAACCGCTACGAGCAGTACTTC
once,TRBV27,TRBD1,TRBJ1-4,CASSFRTGELFF,TGTGCCAGCAGTTTCCGGACAGGGGAACTGTTTTTT
-,TRBV28,TRBD1,TRBJ1-1,CASTQFGTGTLEAFF,TGTGCCAGCACCCAATTTGGGACAGGGACTCTCGAAGCTTTCTTT
-,TRBV28,-,TRBJ2-7,CAITGTPSYEQYF,TGTGCCATCACCGGGACTCCCTCCTACGAGCAGTACTTC
-,TRBV10-3,TRBD2,TRBJ2-2,CAIRSTSGRWITGELFF,TGTGCCATCAGATCCACTAGCGGGAGGTGGATCACCGGGGAGCTGTTTTTT
-,TRBV12-1,-,TRBJ2-3,CASSFVISGRWYF,TGTGCCAGCAGCTTTGTCATAAGCGGGAGATGGTATTTT
once,TRBV19,TRBD2,TRBJ2-3,CASSIGGSGTVAADTQYF,TGTGCCAGTAGTATAGGGGGAAGCGGGACTGTTGCTGCAGATACGCAGTATTTT
-,TRBV4-2,TRBD1,TRBJ1-1,CASSRAGQLNTEAFF,TGTGCCAGCAGCCGAGCGGGACAGCTGAACACTGAAGCTTTCTTT
-,TRBV5-1,TRBD2,TRBJ2-3,CASSFSAGAADTQYF,TGCGCCAGCAGCTTTTCCGCGGGAGCAGCAGATACGCAGTATTTT
-,TRBV4-1,-,TRBJ2-7,CASSQGPSSYEQYF,TGCGCCAGCAGCCAAGGACCGAGCTCCTACGAGCAGTACTTC
-,TRBV6-5,-,TRBJ2-7,CASSLQLGLYEQYF,TGTGCCAGCAGCTTACAACTAGGGCTCTACGAGCAGTACTTC
-,TRBV10-3,TRBD1,TRBJ1-1,CAISASPGTGEEAFF,TGTGCCATCAGTGCCTCCCCCGGGACAGGGGAGGAAGCTTTCTTT
-,TRBV28,-,TRBJ2-7,CASSLGGTYEQYF,TGTGCCAGCAGCCTAGGGGGAACCTACGAGCAGTACTTC
-,TRBV19,-,TRBJ2-4,CASSIGGGRDIQYF,TGTGCCAGTAGTATAGGTGGAGGTAGAGACATTCAGTACTTC
once,TRBV9,TRBD2,TRBJ2-7,CASSVGIGTSGSYEQYF,TGTGCCAGCAGCGTTGGCATCGGGACTAGCGGGAGTTACGAGCAGTACTTC
-,TRBV6-5,-,TRBJ2-1,CASSYGLHNEQFF,TGTGCCAGCAGTTACGGACTCCACAATGAGCAGTTCTTC
-,TRBV5-1,TRBD1,TRBJ2-1,CASSLRIQGAYNEQFF,TGCGCCAGCAGCCTTAGAATTCAGGGGGCTTACAATGAGCAGTTCTTC
-,TRBV4-2,-,TRBJ1-3,CASSQDWEGSGNTIYF,TGTGCCAGCAGCCAAGATTGGGAGGGCTCTGGAAACACCATATATTTT
-,TRBV6-4,-,TRBJ2-7,CASSDMASGGDEQYF,TGTGCCAGCAGTGACATGGCCTCCGGGGGAGACGAGCAGTACTTC